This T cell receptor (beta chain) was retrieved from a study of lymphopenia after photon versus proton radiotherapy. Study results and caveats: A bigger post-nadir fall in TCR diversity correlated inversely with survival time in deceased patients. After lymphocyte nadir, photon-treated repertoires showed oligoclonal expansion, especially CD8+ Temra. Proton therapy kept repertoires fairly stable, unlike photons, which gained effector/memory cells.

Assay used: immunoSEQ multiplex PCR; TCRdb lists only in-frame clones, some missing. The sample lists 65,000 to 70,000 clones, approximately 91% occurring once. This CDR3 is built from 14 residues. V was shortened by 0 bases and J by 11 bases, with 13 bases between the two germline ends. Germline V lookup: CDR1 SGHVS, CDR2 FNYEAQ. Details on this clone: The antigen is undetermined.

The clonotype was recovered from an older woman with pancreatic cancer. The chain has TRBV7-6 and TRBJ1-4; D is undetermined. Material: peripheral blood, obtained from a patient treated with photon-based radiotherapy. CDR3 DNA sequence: TGTGCCAGCAGCTTAGCCGGGCCCGGCGGGAAACTGTTTTTT. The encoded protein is CASSLAGPGGKLFF.